The 22 T cell receptor beta chains presented below share a single source sample, sequenced in a study of blood T cell repertoires in COVID-19. Some clones are missing from TCRdb's copy, which holds only in-frame ones; the method was immunoSEQ multiplex PCR. Of fewer than 350,000 clones listed, 88% are singletons. The material sequenced was PBMCs or T cells enriched from blood (not recorded which). The receptors originated from a woman aged 55-69 years in a cohort exposed to, infected with or recovered from COVID-19 (not recorded which).

The V call is TRBV30, the J call TRBJ2-7; possible D gene TRBD2, 6 bases. V lost 0 bases, J lost 0 bases, and 12 bases lay in between. This CDR3 region has 15 residues. CDR1 and CDR2 from the germline V gene are GTSNPN and SVGIG (reference sequence). The CDR3 region is CAWSVGGTISYEQYF. The CDR3 bases are TGTGCCTGGAGTGTCGGGGGTACGATCTCCTACGAGCAGTACTTC.

The gene calls are TRBV27 and TRBJ2-1, with 14 bases fitting TRBD2. V was pared by 5 bases and J by 6 bases, with 15 bases of the junction left unmatched. The length of the CDR3 is 19 residues. The V gene's germline CDR1 is MNHEY and CDR2 SMNVEV (reference sequence). The CDR3 loop is CASSRPDWTSGRSFNEQFF. As DNA, the CDR3 is TGTGCCAGCAGTCGCCCTGACTGGACTAGCGGGAGGAGCTTCAATGAGCAGTTCTTC.

V and J are TRBV5-4 and TRBJ2-3; the match to TRBD2 covers 10 bases. Trimming took 4 bases from V and 6 from J; bases not matched to a gene: 11. CDR3 size: 16 residues. CDR1 is SGHNT, CDR2 YYREEE, per germline (reference sequence). The DNA of the CDR3 is TGTGCCAGCAGCACGCCTAGCGGGAGAAGGGCGGATACGCAGTATTTT. Translation: CASSTPSGRRADTQYF.

The genes are TRBV6-2 or TRBV6-3 and TRBJ2-1, with 8 bases lining up with TRBD2. The CDR3 sequence is 13 residues long. Germline loops: CDR1 MNHEY, CDR2 SVGEGT. J was trimmed by 14 bases and V by 2 bases; bases with no gene match: 8. CDR3 amino acids: CASSYGLATIKFF. The DNA of the CDR3 is TGTGCCAGCAGTTACGGACTAGCAACCATAAAGTTCTTC.

CDR3 sequence (DNA): TGTGCCAGTAGTCCCAGGGGGCTGAATGAAAAACTGTTTTTT. As protein: CASSPRGLNEKLFF. The V call is TRBV19, the J call TRBJ1-4, with 8 bases identical to TRBD1. J gave up 5 bases and V 5 bases, and 4 bases lay outside the gene matches. The germline CDR1 and CDR2 sequences are LNHDA and SQIVND (reference sequence). This CDR3 is 14 amino acids long.

The chain joins TRBV3-1 (or the pseudogene TRBV3-2) to TRBJ1-5, with TRBD1 matching over 8 bases. The CDR3 is made up of 17 amino acids. From germline, CDR1 is LGHDT and CDR2 YNNKEL (reference sequence). V gave up 0 bases and J gave up 9 bases; unmatched junction bases: 13. The CDR3 DNA reads as TGTGCCAGCAGCCAAGATATAGTAGGACAGGGAGGACGGCCCCAGCATTTT. It codes for CASSQDIVGQGGRPQHF.

The rearrangement uses TRBV9 and TRBJ1-4; D might be TRBD1 (5 bases). The CDR3 length is 12 residues. Germline V gene lookup returns CDR1 SGDLS and CDR2 YYNGEE. Between the trimmed V and J ends, which lost 4 bases and 8 bases, there was a span of 9 bases. CDR3 coding DNA: TGTGCCAGCAGCCCCGGGGGAGAAAAACTGTTTTTT. Amino acids: CASSPGGEKLFF.

The V gene is TRBV3-1 (or the pseudogene TRBV3-2), the J gene TRBJ2-7, with D maybe TRBD1 (7 bases). Germline V lookup: CDR1 LGHDT, CDR2 YNNKEL (reference sequence). V was clipped by 4 bases and J by 7 bases, with 14 bases between them. The CDR3 is 13 amino acids. CDR3 nucleotides: TGTGCCAGCAGCCCAGGGGGGTCCGTGGAGCAGTACTTC. Translating gives CASSPGGSVEQYF.

The chain couples TRBV24-1 to TRBJ2-2, with TRBD2 matching 8 bases. Per germline, CDR1 KGHDR and CDR2 SFDVKD. CDR3 size: 15 residues. V lost 11 bases and J lost 1; bases outside the gene matches: 8. The CDR3 nucleotides are TGTGCCAGCTTACTTAGCGGGGAGAACACCGGGGAGCTGTTTTTT. Its protein product is CASLLSGENTGELFF.

This chain joins TRBV5-1 and TRBJ1-2, with 9 bases aligning to TRBD1. The CDR3 sequence is 13 residues long. In germline, CDR1 is SGHRS, CDR2 YFSETQ. Trimming cost V 3 bases and J 8 bases; bases outside gene matches: 5. CDR3 loop: CASSYGQGNGYTF. As DNA, the CDR3 is TGCGCCAGCAGCTACGGACAGGGGAACGGCTACACCTTC.

The CDR3 DNA reads TGTGCCAGCAGCCCCCGGACAGGGGCTGAAGCTTTCTTT. It specifies CASSPRTGAEAFF. The gene calls are TRBV9 and TRBJ1-1, with TRBD1 matching 9 bases. V lost 4 bases, J lost 6 bases, and 4 bases stayed unmatched. Germline CDR1 is SGDLS and CDR2 is YYNGEE. This CDR3 has 13 residues.

The chain is built from TRBV11-2 and TRBJ2-1; TRBD1 agrees at 9 bases. CDR3 length: 17 residues. V was clipped by 3 bases and J by 3 bases; unmatched bases: 9. From germline, CDR1 is SGHAT and CDR2 FQNNGV. The CDR3, as DNA: TGTGCCAGCAGCTTTACAGTTTGGACAGGGGTCTACAATGAGCAGTTCTTC. Protein sequence: CASSFTVWTGVYNEQFF.

The rearrangement uses TRBV11-3 and TRBJ2-2; maybe TRBD2 (6 bases). The V end lost 0 bases, the J end lost 4 bases, and 6 bases lay between the germline ends. Germline V gene sequence: CDR1 SGHNT, CDR2 YENEEA. There are 14 residues in the CDR3. Written as DNA, the CDR3 is TGTGCCAGCAGCTTAGAGGGGGGCACCGGGGAGCTGTTTTTT. Translated, it gives CASSLEGGTGELFF.

This chain links TRBV6-5 with TRBJ2-7; tentatively, D is TRBD1 (5 bases). Germline-derived CDR1 and CDR2 are MNHEY and SVGAGI. The CDR3 is 15 residues long. V was cut by 0 bases and J by 2 bases, with 11 bases left in between. CDR3 loop: CASSYSTDTAYEQYF. The CDR3 coding sequence is TGTGCCAGCAGTTACTCGACGGACACAGCCTACGAGCAGTACTTC.

The chain recombines TRBV3-1 (or the pseudogene TRBV3-2) with TRBJ2-2; D is uncertain. This CDR3 is 13 amino acids long. V lost 1 base to trimming and J lost 5 bases, with 5 bases between them. Germline V gene lookup returns CDR1 LGHDT and CDR2 YNNKEL (reference sequence). The CDR3 coding sequence is TGTGCCAGCAGCCAAGGCGGAACCGGGGAGCTGTTTTTT. Protein product: CASSQGGTGELFF.

This clone was found once. V usage is TRBV5-5 and J usage is TRBJ1-2; perhaps TRBD1 as D (5 bases). The V gene lost 5 bases and the J gene lost 4 bases, with 9 bases spanning the gap. The CDR3 runs to 12 residues. The germline V gene encodes CDR1 SGHKS and CDR2 YYEKEE (reference sequence). The CDR3 loop reads CASRGGSYGYTF. In DNA, the CDR3 is TGTGCCAGCAGGGGGGGGTCCTATGGCTACACCTTC.

J is TRBJ2-2 and V is TRBV4-1; D possibly corresponds to TRBD2 (6 bases). The CDR3 has 16 residues. Germline values: CDR1 MGHRA, CDR2 YSYEKL. V lost 0 bases, J lost 2 bases, and 10 bases lay in between. As DNA, the CDR3 is TGCGCCAGCAGCCAAGAGGGGGGAAGCAACACCGGGGAGCTGTTTTTT. This codes for CASSQEGGSNTGELFF.

This rearrangement joins TRBV3-1 (or the pseudogene TRBV3-2) to TRBJ1-2, with D possibly being TRBD1 (5 bases). Trimming stripped 4 bases from V and 4 bases from J, with 10 bases between. From germline, CDR1 is LGHDT and CDR2 YNNKEL (reference sequence). This CDR3 has 13 amino acids. In DNA, the CDR3 is TGTGCCAGCAGCCCAGGGATCCGCTATGGCTACACCTTC. This gives the protein CASSPGIRYGYTF.

The gene calls are TRBV7-2 and TRBJ2-7, with D uncertain. Trimming removed 5 bases from V and 3 bases from J, with 11 bases in between. The CDR3 spans 13 residues. Germline values: CDR1 SGHTA, CDR2 FQGNSA. The CDR3 bases are TGTGCCAGCAGCCTACAGTACGACTACGAGCAGTACTTC. Encoded protein: CASSLQYDYEQYF.

The DNA for the CDR3 is TGTGCCAGCTCACCAAAGCAGGAGGGGGCACACTATGGCTACACCTTC. It is translated as CASSPKQEGAHYGYTF. The chain couples TRBV18 to TRBJ1-2, with 7 bases aligning to TRBD1. CDR1 KGHSH and CDR2 LQKENI come from the germline V gene. The CDR3 is 16 residues long. The V segment lost 2 bases and the J segment 3 bases; nucleotides outside the gene matches: 9.

This chain uses TRBV3-1 (or the pseudogene TRBV3-2) with TRBJ2-1; D is ambiguous. There are 14 residues in the CDR3. The germline CDR1 and CDR2 sequences are LGHDT and YNNKEL (reference sequence). The germline V and J ends were trimmed by 0 bases and 4 bases, with 7 bases remaining between them. The CDR3 is CASSQDLGYNEQFF. The CDR3 DNA follows: TGTGCCAGCAGCCAAGATCTCGGGTACAATGAGCAGTTCTTC.

This chain links TRBV15 with TRBJ2-7, with a weak D call TRBD2 (6 bases). V lost 6 bases, J lost 10 bases, and 25 bases lay in between. CDR1 is LNHNV, CDR2 YYDKDF, per germline (reference sequence). The CDR3 extends over 15 amino acids. DNA for the CDR3: TGTGCCACCAGAGGAGGAGGGCAGGGTAGCCTTGGTCAGTACTTC. Its translation: CATRGGGQGSLGQYF.